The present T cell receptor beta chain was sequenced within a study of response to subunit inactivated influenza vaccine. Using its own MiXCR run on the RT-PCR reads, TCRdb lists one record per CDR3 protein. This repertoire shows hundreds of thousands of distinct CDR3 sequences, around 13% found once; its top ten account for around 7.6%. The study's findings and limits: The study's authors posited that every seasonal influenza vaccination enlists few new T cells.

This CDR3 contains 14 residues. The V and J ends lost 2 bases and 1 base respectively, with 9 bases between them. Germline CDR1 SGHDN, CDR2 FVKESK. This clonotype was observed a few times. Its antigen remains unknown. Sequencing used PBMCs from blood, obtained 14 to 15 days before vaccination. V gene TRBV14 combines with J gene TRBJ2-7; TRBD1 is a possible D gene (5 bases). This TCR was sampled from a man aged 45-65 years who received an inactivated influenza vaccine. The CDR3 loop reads CASSQLQGSYEQYF. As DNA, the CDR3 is TGTGCCAGCAGCCAACTCCAGGGTTCCTACGAGCAGTACTTC.